Below, 3 T cell receptor beta chains from the same sample are listed, as sequenced in a study of human T cells and chemical hapten exposure. As to time point: healthy volunteer bleed at 6 weeks. Blood, whole and unfractionated, served as the source for total RNA extraction. TCRdb re-derived calls from the RACE reads in MiXCR, one entry per CDR3 protein. The table lists about 34,000 distinct CDR3 sequences, around 5.5% of them singletons. Input material: whole blood. Every receptor here comes from a human donor in good health. Some clones in this sample may be carry-over from other donors' samples.

In this sample, this clonotype turned up many times. The chain has TRBV5-6 and TRBJ1-5, with D possibly TRBD1 on 5 matching bases. V was shortened by 1 base and J by 11 bases, with 13 bases between the two germline ends. The CDR3 totals 13 residues. Per the germline V gene, CDR1 is SGHDT and CDR2 is YYEEEE. CDR3 loop: CASSLSGTPAQHF. The CDR3 DNA reads as TGTGCCAGCAGCTTGTCAGGGACCCCTGCCCAGCATTTT.

This clonotype was seen at least ten times. V gene TRBV19 combines with J gene TRBJ2-7, with D perhaps matching TRBD1 (6 bases). Germline CDR1 is LNHDA and CDR2 is SQIVND (reference sequence). CDR3 length: 15 residues. The V gene lost 4 bases and the J gene lost 0 bases, with 13 bases spanning the gap. This CDR3 is CASSTSGGNSYEQYF. CDR3 DNA: TGTGCCAGTAGTACCAGTGGGGGCAACTCCTACGAGCAGTACTTC.

Many counts were recorded for this clonotype. The chain recombines TRBV7-2 with TRBJ2-7; the D is unclear. Germline values: CDR1 SGHTA, CDR2 FQGNSA. CDR3 size: 12 residues. V gave up 0 bases and J gave up 6 bases, with 6 bases separating them. Here the CDR3 reads CASSLAPFEQYF. For the CDR3, the DNA is TGTGCCAGCAGCTTAGCCCCTTTCGAGCAGTACTTC.